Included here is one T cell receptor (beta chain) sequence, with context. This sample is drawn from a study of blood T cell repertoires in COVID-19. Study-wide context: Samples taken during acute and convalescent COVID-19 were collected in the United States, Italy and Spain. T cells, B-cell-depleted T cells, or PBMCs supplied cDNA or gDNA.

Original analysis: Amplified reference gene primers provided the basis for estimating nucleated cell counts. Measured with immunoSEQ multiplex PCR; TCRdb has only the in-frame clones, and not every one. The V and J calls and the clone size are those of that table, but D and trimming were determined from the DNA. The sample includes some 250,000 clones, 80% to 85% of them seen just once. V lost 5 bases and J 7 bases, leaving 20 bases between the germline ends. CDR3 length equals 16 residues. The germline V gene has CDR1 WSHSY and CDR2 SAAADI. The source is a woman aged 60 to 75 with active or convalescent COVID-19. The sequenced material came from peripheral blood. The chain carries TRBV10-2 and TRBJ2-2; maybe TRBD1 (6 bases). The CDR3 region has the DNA TGCGCCAGCAGTAATCTACAAACCGGGACAATCGGGGAGCTGTTTTTT. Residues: CASSNLQTGTIGELFF.